This T cell receptor (beta chain) was captured in a study of OX40 agonist ivuxolimab in advanced cancers. Describing the broader study: Ivuxolimab, which targeted the costimulatory receptor OX40 (CD134), was an agonistic, fully human IgG2 monoclonal antibody. Intravenous ivuxolimab was administered to patients every 2 weeks at six dose levels: 0.01, 0.1, 0.3, 1.5, 3 and 10 mg/kg. Of the 50 to 55 dose-escalation patients, hepatocellular carcinoma was present in about 20, melanoma in approximately 15, renal cell carcinoma in 9 and head and neck cancer in 9. In the dose-escalation cohort, approximately 80% of patients were male, and the mean age was around 60 years with a range of roughly 23 to 79. Patients were allowed to have had prior anti-PD-1, anti-PD-L1 or anti-CTLA-4 therapy, and 40% of the dose-escalation patients had previously received checkpoint inhibitors. Partial responses were achieved by three dose-escalation patients, of whom one had hepatocellular carcinoma and two had cutaneous melanoma. The purpose of peripheral TCRbeta sequencing was to test whether ivuxolimab changed TCR sequence diversity and led to clonal T-cell expansion. The paper describes the monotherapy dose-escalation part (N = 52 patients) of the phase I trial of ivuxolimab.

In regard to this clone: No antigen is known for it. No base quality information exists; no much larger clone differs at one position.

What the study reported, not specific to this receptor: After ivuxolimab, more expanded clones were found on average in CD8+ T cells than in CD4+ T cells. Which antigens the clonally expanded peripheral T cells were specific for was not determined. In the 0.1-3.0 mg/kg groups, partial responders were among the patients with the lowest normalized peripheral clonal expansion, particularly in CD8+ T cells. At doses of 0.1 to 3.0 mg/kg, clonal expansion of both CD4+ and CD8+ T cells in blood was seen between baseline and week 6. Low levels of normalized T-cell clonal expansion were also seen in some patients who did not respond.

For sequencing of the TCRbeta CDR3 region, genomic DNA was extracted from the sorted cells. TCRbeta CDR3 regions were sequenced using the immunoSEQ Assay. Sourced from immuneACCESS, this table was stored by TCRdb with only in-frame sequences that have V and J called. A share of the clones is absent; for the studies checked, an unresolved V gene accounts for under half, and the remainder has no known explanation. This sample gives some 28,000 clones in total; 79% of them show up just once. The top ten constitute roughly 15% of the sample. The trial excluded patients who had a history of autoimmune disease or who were on systemic immunosuppression. Peripheral blood for TCR sequencing was collected from all dose cohorts at baseline, on cycle 4 day 1, and on cycle 7 day 1. Samples came from an open-label, multicenter, first-in-human phase I dose-escalation trial of ivuxolimab. Adults with locally advanced or metastatic head and neck squamous cell, hepatocellular, melanoma or renal cell carcinoma were enrolled in the trial. Before TCR sequencing, CD4+ T cells and CD8+ T cells from peripheral blood were sorted into separate populations.

This TCR came from an adult with an advanced solid tumor such as melanoma, head and neck, liver or kidney cancer. Sequencing used CD4+ or CD8+ T cells sorted from blood, obtained in a trial of the OX40 agonist ivuxolimab.

The nucleotides read TGTGCCAGCAGCTCGGGACAGGCCCGCCTTGGCTACACCTTC. It translates to CASSSGQARLGYTF. Recombination joined TRBV11-3 with TRBJ1-2, with 8 bases aligning to TRBD1. From the cysteine up to the phenylalanine, the CDR3 has a length of 14 residues. Just CDR3 DNA is preserved here, 42 bases in frame from base 1. V ends up 4 bases short and J 7 bases short, with an unmatched junction base count of 8. From a lookup of the germline V gene, CDR1 and CDR2 are SGHNT and YENEEA.